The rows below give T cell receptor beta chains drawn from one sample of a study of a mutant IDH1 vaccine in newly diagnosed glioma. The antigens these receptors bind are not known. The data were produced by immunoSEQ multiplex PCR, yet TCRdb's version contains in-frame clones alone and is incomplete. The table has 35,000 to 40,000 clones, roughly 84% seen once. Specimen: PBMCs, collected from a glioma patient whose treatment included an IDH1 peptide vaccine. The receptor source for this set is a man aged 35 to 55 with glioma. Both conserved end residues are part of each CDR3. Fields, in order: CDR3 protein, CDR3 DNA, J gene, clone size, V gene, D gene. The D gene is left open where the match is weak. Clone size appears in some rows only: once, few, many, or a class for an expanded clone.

cdr3_aa: CASTPGTGGETQYF
cdr3_nt: TGCGCCAGCACCCCCGGGACAGGGGGAGAGACCCAGTACTTC
j_call: TRBJ2-5
clone_size: .
v_call: TRBV5-1
d_call: TRBD1

cdr3_aa: CASSTSGGAGYEQYF
cdr3_nt: TGTGCCAGCAGCACCTCAGGGGGTGCCGGGTACGAGCAGTACTTC
j_call: TRBJ2-7
clone_size: .
v_call: TRBV9
d_call: TRBD1

cdr3_aa: CASSLAGSGGQGTQYF
cdr3_nt: TGCGCCAGCAGCTTGGCTGGGAGTGGGGGGCAAGGAACCCAGTACTTC
j_call: TRBJ2-5
clone_size: .
v_call: TRBV5-1
d_call: .

cdr3_aa: CASSEYGGNTEAFF
cdr3_nt: TGTGCCAGCAGTGAATACGGGGGGAACACTGAAGCTTTCTTT
j_call: TRBJ1-1
clone_size: .
v_call: TRBV25-1
d_call: .

cdr3_aa: CASSPGTVPDTQYF
cdr3_nt: TGCGCCAGCAGCCCGGGGACTGTTCCAGATACGCAGTATTTT
j_call: TRBJ2-3
clone_size: .
v_call: TRBV5-1
d_call: .

cdr3_aa: CASSISDRGANQPQHF
cdr3_nt: TGTGCCAGTAGTATCAGTGACAGGGGGGCGAATCAGCCCCAGCATTTT
j_call: TRBJ1-5
clone_size: .
v_call: TRBV19
d_call: TRBD1

cdr3_aa: CASSIPTIDEQYF
cdr3_nt: TGTGCCAGCAGCATACCGACCATCGACGAGCAGTACTTC
j_call: TRBJ2-7
clone_size: once
v_call: TRBV5-6
d_call: .

cdr3_aa: CASSSGTSGSHEQYF
cdr3_nt: TGTGCCAGCAGCTCCGGGACTAGCGGGAGCCACGAGCAGTACTTC
j_call: TRBJ2-7
clone_size: .
v_call: TRBV11-2
d_call: TRBD2

cdr3_aa: CASSLVGVHEQYF
cdr3_nt: TGCGCCAGCAGCTTGGTGGGGGTTCACGAGCAGTACTTC
j_call: TRBJ2-7
clone_size: .
v_call: TRBV5-1
d_call: .

cdr3_aa: CASSYSLVTEAFF
cdr3_nt: TGTGCCAGCAGTTACTCCCTGGTCACTGAAGCTTTCTTT
j_call: TRBJ1-1
clone_size: .
v_call: TRBV6-6
d_call: .

cdr3_aa: CASRDSNQPQHF
cdr3_nt: TGTGCCAGCCGCGATAGCAATCAGCCCCAGCATTTT
j_call: TRBJ1-5
clone_size: few
v_call: TRBV28
d_call: .

cdr3_aa: CASSEALGGTDTQYF
cdr3_nt: TGTGCCAGCAGTGAGGCCTTAGGGGGCACAGATACGCAGTATTTT
j_call: TRBJ2-3
clone_size: .
v_call: TRBV6-1
d_call: .

cdr3_aa: CASSQGLAGGPSTGELFF
cdr3_nt: TGCGCCAGCAGCCAGGGACTAGCGGGAGGGCCGAGCACCGGGGAGCTGTTTTTT
j_call: TRBJ2-2
clone_size: .
v_call: TRBV4-1
d_call: TRBD2

cdr3_aa: CASSQVPADVYGYTF
cdr3_nt: TGCGCCAGCAGCCAAGTTCCAGCGGACGTCTATGGCTACACCTTC
j_call: TRBJ1-2
clone_size: .
v_call: TRBV4-1
d_call: .

cdr3_aa: CASSGPSYEQYF
cdr3_nt: TGTGCCAGCAGTGGACCCTCCTACGAGCAGTACTTC
j_call: TRBJ2-7
clone_size: .
v_call: TRBV6-1
d_call: .

cdr3_aa: CASSEAVTPQGAFF
cdr3_nt: TGTGCCAGCAGTGAAGCGGTAACCCCTCAAGGCGCTTTCTTT
j_call: TRBJ1-1
clone_size: few
v_call: TRBV2
d_call: .

cdr3_aa: CASSESQGYNEQFF
cdr3_nt: TGCGCCAGCAGCGAGTCTCAGGGGTACAATGAGCAGTTCTTC
j_call: TRBJ2-1
clone_size: .
v_call: TRBV5-1
d_call: .

cdr3_aa: CASGLGLGELFF
cdr3_nt: TGTGCCAGCGGCCTGGGTCTCGGGGAGCTGTTTTTT
j_call: TRBJ2-2
clone_size: .
v_call: TRBV28
d_call: .

cdr3_aa: CASSQEGVPYEQYF
cdr3_nt: TGCGCCAGCAGCCAAGAAGGCGTACCCTACGAGCAGTACTTC
j_call: TRBJ2-7
clone_size: .
v_call: TRBV4-1
d_call: .

cdr3_aa: CASSEELGIGGYTF
cdr3_nt: TGTGCCAGCAGTGAAGAATTAGGGATCGGTGGCTACACCTTC
j_call: TRBJ1-2
clone_size: .
v_call: TRBV6-1
d_call: .

cdr3_aa: CASRLTGELFF
cdr3_nt: TGTGCCAGCAGACTAACCGGGGAGCTGTTTTTT
j_call: TRBJ2-2
clone_size: .
v_call: TRBV7-2
d_call: .

cdr3_aa: CASSVPREGEQYF
cdr3_nt: TGTGCCAGCAGTGTGCCGCGGGAGGGCGAGCAGTACTTC
j_call: TRBJ2-7
clone_size: .
v_call: TRBV9
d_call: TRBD2

cdr3_aa: CASSQAGGFYGYTF
cdr3_nt: TGCGCCAGCAGCCAAGCTGGGGGGTTCTATGGCTACACCTTC
j_call: TRBJ1-2
clone_size: few
v_call: TRBV4-3
d_call: .

cdr3_aa: CSVDGEGQEKGGYTF
cdr3_nt: TGCAGCGTTGACGGGGAAGGTCAGGAGAAAGGGGGCTACACCTTC
j_call: TRBJ1-2
clone_size: .
v_call: TRBV29-1
d_call: .

cdr3_aa: CASSSGTGETQYF
cdr3_nt: TGTGCCAGCAGTTCCGGGACAGGAGAGACCCAGTACTTC
j_call: TRBJ2-5
clone_size: .
v_call: TRBV7-8
d_call: TRBD1

cdr3_aa: CSVEVIPYEQYF
cdr3_nt: TGCAGCGTTGAGGTGATACCCTACGAGCAGTACTTC
j_call: TRBJ2-7
clone_size: .
v_call: TRBV29-1
d_call: .

cdr3_aa: CASGGADYGYTF
cdr3_nt: TGTGCCAGCGGGGGGGCCGACTATGGCTACACCTTC
j_call: TRBJ1-2
clone_size: .
v_call: TRBV6-6
d_call: .

cdr3_aa: CASSRQRQETQYF
cdr3_nt: TGTGCCAGCAGCCGACAACGACAAGAGACCCAGTACTTC
j_call: TRBJ2-5
clone_size: .
v_call: TRBV7-9
d_call: .

cdr3_aa: CASSYTTGGIDF
cdr3_nt: TGTGCCAGCAGTTACACTACAGGGGGAATCGACTTC
j_call: TRBJ2-7
clone_size: once
v_call: TRBV6-6
d_call: TRBD1

cdr3_aa: CASSPLGLGLETQYF
cdr3_nt: TGTGCCAGCAGCCCCTTGGGACTAGGCCTGGAGACCCAGTACTTC
j_call: TRBJ2-5
clone_size: .
v_call: TRBV7-2
d_call: TRBD2

cdr3_aa: CASSQDLAIFYNEQFF
cdr3_nt: TGCGCCAGCAGCCAAGATCTGGCGATCTTCTACAATGAGCAGTTCTTC
j_call: TRBJ2-1
clone_size: few
v_call: TRBV4-3
d_call: .

cdr3_aa: CASSIQGGWGQETQYF
cdr3_nt: TGTGCCAGCAGCATCCAAGGGGGTTGGGGACAAGAGACCCAGTACTTC
j_call: TRBJ2-5
clone_size: .
v_call: TRBV5-4
d_call: .

cdr3_aa: CASSIGTATNTEAFF
cdr3_nt: TGTGCCAGTAGTATCGGGACAGCTACGAACACTGAAGCTTTCTTT
j_call: TRBJ1-1
clone_size: .
v_call: TRBV19
d_call: TRBD1

cdr3_aa: CASSSLASGGTEAFF
cdr3_nt: TGTGCCAGCAGTTCCCTGGCCTCGGGGGGCACTGAAGCTTTCTTT
j_call: TRBJ1-1
clone_size: .
v_call: TRBV28
d_call: .

cdr3_aa: CASSYRTGGTPYEQYF
cdr3_nt: TGTGCCAGCAGTTACCGGACTGGCGGGACACCCTACGAGCAGTACTTC
j_call: TRBJ2-7
clone_size: .
v_call: TRBV6-5
d_call: .

cdr3_aa: CASSLRFQGEMNTEAFF
cdr3_nt: TGCGCCAGCAGCTTGAGGTTTCAGGGGGAAATGAACACTGAAGCTTTCTTT
j_call: TRBJ1-1
clone_size: once
v_call: TRBV5-1
d_call: TRBD1

cdr3_aa: CAISTSGRLTDTQYF
cdr3_nt: TGTGCCATCAGTACTAGCGGGAGGCTCACAGATACGCAGTATTTT
j_call: TRBJ2-3
clone_size: .
v_call: TRBV10-3
d_call: TRBD2

cdr3_aa: CASSIRGTNEQFF
cdr3_nt: TGTGCCAGTAGTATCCGGGGGACCAATGAGCAGTTCTTC
j_call: TRBJ2-1
clone_size: .
v_call: TRBV19
d_call: .

cdr3_aa: CSVSFSGSRYEQYF
cdr3_nt: TGCAGCGTCAGCTTTAGCGGGAGTCGCTACGAGCAGTACTTC
j_call: TRBJ2-7
clone_size: .
v_call: TRBV29-1
d_call: TRBD2

cdr3_aa: CASSQDPPRGTSGSVGELFF
cdr3_nt: TGCGCCAGCAGCCAAGATCCGCCCAGGGGGACTAGCGGGAGTGTAGGGGAGCTGTTTTTT
j_call: TRBJ2-2
clone_size: .
v_call: TRBV4-1
d_call: TRBD2

cdr3_aa: CASSQDRGETQYF
cdr3_nt: TGTGCCAGTAGTCAAGACAGGGGGGAGACCCAGTACTTC
j_call: TRBJ2-5
clone_size: .
v_call: TRBV19
d_call: TRBD1

cdr3_aa: CASSIRGEETQYF
cdr3_nt: TGTGCCAGTAGTATCCGCGGGGAGGAGACCCAGTACTTC
j_call: TRBJ2-5
clone_size: .
v_call: TRBV19
d_call: .

cdr3_aa: CASSERSKDTQYF
cdr3_nt: TGTGCCAGCAGTGAGAGGTCTAAAGATACGCAGTATTTT
j_call: TRBJ2-3
clone_size: .
v_call: TRBV6-5
d_call: .

cdr3_aa: CASSFGLAGYEQYF
cdr3_nt: TGTGCCAGCAGCTTTGGACTAGCGGGGTACGAGCAGTACTTC
j_call: TRBJ2-7
clone_size: .
v_call: TRBV5-6
d_call: TRBD2

cdr3_aa: CASSMGGGYEQYF
cdr3_nt: TGTGCCAGTAGTATGGGGGGTGGCTACGAGCAGTACTTC
j_call: TRBJ2-7
clone_size: .
v_call: TRBV19
d_call: .

cdr3_aa: CASKGVRVSGNTIYF
cdr3_nt: TGTGCCAGCAAGGGGGTCAGGGTCTCTGGAAACACCATATATTTT
j_call: TRBJ1-3
clone_size: .
v_call: TRBV10-3
d_call: .

cdr3_aa: CASSPRGPLHLFF
cdr3_nt: TGTGCCTCTTCCCCCAGGGGGCCCCTCCATCTGTTTTTT
j_call: TRBJ2-2
clone_size: .
v_call: TRBV10-3
d_call: TRBD1

cdr3_aa: CASSFTGWGGKNIQYF
cdr3_nt: TGTGCCAGCAGCTTTACAGGGTGGGGGGGAAAAAACATTCAGTACTTC
j_call: TRBJ2-4
clone_size: .
v_call: TRBV7-2
d_call: .

cdr3_aa: CASSMTGSDSSEKLFF
cdr3_nt: TGTGCCAGTAGTATGACCGGCTCGGACAGTAGTGAAAAACTGTTTTTT
j_call: TRBJ1-4
clone_size: few
v_call: TRBV19
d_call: .

cdr3_aa: CASSIGREDTEAFF
cdr3_nt: TGTGCCAGTAGTATCGGGAGGGAAGACACTGAAGCTTTCTTT
j_call: TRBJ1-1
clone_size: few
v_call: TRBV19
d_call: .